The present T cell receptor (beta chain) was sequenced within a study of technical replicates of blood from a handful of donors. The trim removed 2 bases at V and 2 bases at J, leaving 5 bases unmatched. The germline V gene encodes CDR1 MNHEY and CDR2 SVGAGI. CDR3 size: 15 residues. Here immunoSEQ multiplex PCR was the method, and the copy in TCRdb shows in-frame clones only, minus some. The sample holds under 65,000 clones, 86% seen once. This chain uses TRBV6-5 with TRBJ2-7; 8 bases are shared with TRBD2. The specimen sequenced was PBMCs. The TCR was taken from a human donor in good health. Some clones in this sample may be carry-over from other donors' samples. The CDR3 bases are TGTGCCAGCAGTTACGGGCGGGGGGCGACCTACGAGCAGTACTTC. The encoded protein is CASSYGRGATYEQYF.